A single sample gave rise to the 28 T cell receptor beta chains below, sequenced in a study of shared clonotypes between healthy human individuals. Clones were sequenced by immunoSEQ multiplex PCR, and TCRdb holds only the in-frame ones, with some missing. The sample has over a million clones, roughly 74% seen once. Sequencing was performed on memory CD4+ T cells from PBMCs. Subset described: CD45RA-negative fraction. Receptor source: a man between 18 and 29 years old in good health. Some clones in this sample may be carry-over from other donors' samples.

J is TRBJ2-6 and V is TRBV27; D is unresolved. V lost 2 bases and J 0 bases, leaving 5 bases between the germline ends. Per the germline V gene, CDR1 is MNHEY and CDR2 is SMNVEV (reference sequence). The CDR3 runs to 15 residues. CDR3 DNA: TGTGCCAGCAGTTTAACAGTCTCTGGGGCCAACGTCCTGACTTTC. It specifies CASSLTVSGANVLTF.

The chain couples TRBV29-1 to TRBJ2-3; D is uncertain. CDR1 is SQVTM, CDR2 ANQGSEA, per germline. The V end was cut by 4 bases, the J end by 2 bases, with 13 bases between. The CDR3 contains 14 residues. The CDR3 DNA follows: TGCAGCGTTGCCAGCGCCCCATCCACAGATACGCAGTATTTT. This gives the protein CSVASAPSTDTQYF.

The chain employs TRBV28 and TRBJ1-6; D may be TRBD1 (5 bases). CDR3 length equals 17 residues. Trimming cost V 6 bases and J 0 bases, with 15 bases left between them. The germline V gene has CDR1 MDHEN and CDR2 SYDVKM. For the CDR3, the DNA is TGTGCCAGCAGCCTCCCCCGGGGGAGCTCCTATAATTCACCCCTCCACTTT. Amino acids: CASSLPRGSSYNSPLHF.

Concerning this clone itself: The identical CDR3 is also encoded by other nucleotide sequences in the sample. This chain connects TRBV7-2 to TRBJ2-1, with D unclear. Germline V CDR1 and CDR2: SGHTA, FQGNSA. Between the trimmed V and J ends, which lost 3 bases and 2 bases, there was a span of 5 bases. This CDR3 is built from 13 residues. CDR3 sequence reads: CASSFTAYNEQFF. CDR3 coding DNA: TGTGCCAGCAGCTTCACGGCCTACAATGAGCAGTTCTTC.

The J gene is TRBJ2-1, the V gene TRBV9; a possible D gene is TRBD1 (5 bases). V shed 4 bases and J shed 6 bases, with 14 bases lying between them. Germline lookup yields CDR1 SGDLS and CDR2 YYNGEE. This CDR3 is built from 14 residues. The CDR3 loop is CASSPQGYRNEQFF. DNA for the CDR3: TGTGCCAGCAGCCCCCAGGGCTACCGCAATGAGCAGTTCTTC.

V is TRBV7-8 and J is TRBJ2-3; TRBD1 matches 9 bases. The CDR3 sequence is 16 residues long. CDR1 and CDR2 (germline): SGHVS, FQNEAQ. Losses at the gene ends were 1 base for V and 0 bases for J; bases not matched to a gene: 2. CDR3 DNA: TGTGCCAGCAGCTTAGACAGGGGGCATAGCACAGATACGCAGTATTTT. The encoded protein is CASSLDRGHSTDTQYF.

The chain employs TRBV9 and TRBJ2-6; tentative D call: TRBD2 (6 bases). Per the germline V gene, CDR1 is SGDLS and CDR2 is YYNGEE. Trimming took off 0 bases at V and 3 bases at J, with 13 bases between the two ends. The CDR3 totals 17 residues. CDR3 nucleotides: TGTGCCAGCAGCGTAGTCGGGGGTTTTAGTGGGGCCAACGTCCTGACTTTC. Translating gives CASSVVGGFSGANVLTF.

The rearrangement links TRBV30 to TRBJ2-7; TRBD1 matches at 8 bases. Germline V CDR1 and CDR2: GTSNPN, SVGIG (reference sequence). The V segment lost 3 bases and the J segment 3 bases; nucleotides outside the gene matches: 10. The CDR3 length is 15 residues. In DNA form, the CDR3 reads TGTGCCTGGAGGGGGACCGGGACAGGATACTACGAGCAGTACTTC. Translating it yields CAWRGTGTGYYEQYF.

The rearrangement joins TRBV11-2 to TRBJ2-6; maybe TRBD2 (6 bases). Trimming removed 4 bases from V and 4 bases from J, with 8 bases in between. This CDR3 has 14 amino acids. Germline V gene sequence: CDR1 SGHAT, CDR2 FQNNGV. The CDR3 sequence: CASSSGGGANVLTF. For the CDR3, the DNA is TGTGCCAGCAGCTCAGGAGGGGGGGCCAACGTCCTGACTTTC.

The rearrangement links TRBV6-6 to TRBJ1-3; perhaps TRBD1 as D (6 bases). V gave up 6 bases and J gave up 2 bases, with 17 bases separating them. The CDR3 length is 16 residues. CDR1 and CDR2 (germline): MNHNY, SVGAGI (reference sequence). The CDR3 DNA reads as TGTGCCAGCAGGCCGGGACAAAGGTCAGCTGGAAACACCATATATTTT. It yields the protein CASRPGQRSAGNTIYF.

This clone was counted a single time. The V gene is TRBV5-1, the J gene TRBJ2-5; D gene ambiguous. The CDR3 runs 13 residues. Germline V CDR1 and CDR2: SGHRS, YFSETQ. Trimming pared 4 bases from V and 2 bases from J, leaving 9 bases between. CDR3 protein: CASSTGRQETQYF. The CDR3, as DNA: TGCGCCAGCAGCACCGGACGGCAAGAGACCCAGTACTTC.

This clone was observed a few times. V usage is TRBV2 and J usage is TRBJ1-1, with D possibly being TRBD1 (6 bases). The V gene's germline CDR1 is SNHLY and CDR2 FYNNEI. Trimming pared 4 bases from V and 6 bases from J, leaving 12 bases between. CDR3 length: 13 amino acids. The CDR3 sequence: CASSVLGGSEAFF. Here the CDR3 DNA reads TGTGCCAGCAGTGTCCTCGGGGGCTCTGAAGCTTTCTTT.

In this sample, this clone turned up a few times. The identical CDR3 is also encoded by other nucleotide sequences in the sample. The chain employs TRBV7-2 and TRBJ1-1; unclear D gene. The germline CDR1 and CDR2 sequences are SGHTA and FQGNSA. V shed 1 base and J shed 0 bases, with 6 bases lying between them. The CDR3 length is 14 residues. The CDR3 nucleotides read TGTGCCAGCAGCTTAGGTGGGGTGAACACTGAAGCTTTCTTT. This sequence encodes CASSLGGVNTEAFF.

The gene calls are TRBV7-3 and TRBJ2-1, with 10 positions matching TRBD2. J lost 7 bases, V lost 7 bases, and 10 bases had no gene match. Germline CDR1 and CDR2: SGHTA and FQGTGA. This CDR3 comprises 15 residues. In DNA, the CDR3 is TGTGCCAGCACCCTCAGCGGGAGGGCCGGGAATGAGCAGTTCTTC. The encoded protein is CASTLSGRAGNEQFF.

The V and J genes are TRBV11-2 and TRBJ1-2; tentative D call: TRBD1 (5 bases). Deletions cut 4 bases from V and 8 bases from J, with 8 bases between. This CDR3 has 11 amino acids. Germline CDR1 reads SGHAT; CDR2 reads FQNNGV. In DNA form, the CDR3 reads TGTGCCAGCAGCTCAGGGAGCGGCTACACCTTC. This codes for CASSSGSGYTF.

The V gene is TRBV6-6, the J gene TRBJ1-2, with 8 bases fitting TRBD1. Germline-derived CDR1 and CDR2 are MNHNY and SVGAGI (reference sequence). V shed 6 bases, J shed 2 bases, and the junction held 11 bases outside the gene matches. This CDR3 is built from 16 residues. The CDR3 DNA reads TGTGCCAGCAGCCAGGACAGGGTCTCCCTCAACTATGGCTACACCTTC. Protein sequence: CASSQDRVSLNYGYTF.

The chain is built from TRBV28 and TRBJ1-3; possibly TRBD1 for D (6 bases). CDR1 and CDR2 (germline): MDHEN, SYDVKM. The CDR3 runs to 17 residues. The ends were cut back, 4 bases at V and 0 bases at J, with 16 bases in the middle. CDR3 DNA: TGTGCCAGCAGTTCTCTTGGACAGACCTACTCTGGAAACACCATATATTTT. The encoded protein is CASSSLGQTYSGNTIYF.

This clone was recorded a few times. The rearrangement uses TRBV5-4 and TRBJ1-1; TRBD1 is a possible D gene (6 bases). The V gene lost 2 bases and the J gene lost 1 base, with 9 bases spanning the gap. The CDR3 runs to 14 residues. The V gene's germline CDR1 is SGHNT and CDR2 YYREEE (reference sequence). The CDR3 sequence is CASSLAQGNTEAFF. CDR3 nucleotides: TGTGCCAGCAGCTTAGCACAGGGGAACACTGAAGCTTTCTTT.

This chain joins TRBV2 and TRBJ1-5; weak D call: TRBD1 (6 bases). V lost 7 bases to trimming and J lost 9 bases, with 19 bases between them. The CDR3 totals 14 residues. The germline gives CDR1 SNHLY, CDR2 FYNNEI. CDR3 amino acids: CASTVDSGGAPQHF. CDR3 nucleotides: TGTGCCAGCACTGTGGACAGCGGCGGAGCGCCCCAGCATTTT.

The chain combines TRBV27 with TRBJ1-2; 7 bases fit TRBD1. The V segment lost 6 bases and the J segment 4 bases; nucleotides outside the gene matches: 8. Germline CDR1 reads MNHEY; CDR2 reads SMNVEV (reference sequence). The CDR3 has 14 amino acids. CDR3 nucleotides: TGTGCCAGCAGCCGGAGGACAGGAAGCTATGGCTACACCTTC. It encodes CASSRRTGSYGYTF.

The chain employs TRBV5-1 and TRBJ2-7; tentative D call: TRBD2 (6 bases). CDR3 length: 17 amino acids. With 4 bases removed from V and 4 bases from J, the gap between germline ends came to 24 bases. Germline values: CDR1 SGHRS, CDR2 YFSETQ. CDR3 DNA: TGCGCCAGCAGCCGAGGGCTCAGCACAAGGACTAAATACGAGCAGTACTTC. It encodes CASSRGLSTRTKYEQYF.

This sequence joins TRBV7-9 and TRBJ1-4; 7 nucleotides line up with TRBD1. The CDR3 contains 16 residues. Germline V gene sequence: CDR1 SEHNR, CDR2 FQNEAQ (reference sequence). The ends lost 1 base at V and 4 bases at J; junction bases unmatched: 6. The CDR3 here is CASSLEQGGINEKLFF. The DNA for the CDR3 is TGTGCCAGCAGCTTAGAGCAGGGGGGAATTAATGAAAAACTGTTTTTT.

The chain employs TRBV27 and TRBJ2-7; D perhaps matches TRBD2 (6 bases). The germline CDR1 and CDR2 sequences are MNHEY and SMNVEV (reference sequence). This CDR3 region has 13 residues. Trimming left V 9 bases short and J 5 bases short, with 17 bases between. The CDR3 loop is CASRDWGSDEQYF. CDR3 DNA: TGTGCCAGTCGGGACTGGGGCAGCGACGAGCAGTACTTC.

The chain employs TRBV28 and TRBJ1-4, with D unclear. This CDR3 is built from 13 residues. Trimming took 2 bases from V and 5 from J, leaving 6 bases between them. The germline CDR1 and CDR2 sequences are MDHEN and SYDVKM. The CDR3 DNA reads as TGTGCCAGCAGTTTACGCCAAAATGAAAAACTGTTTTTT. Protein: CASSLRQNEKLFF. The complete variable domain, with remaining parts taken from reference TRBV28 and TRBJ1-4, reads DVKVTQSSRYLVKRTGEKVFLECVQDMDHENMFWYRQDPGLGLRLIYFSYDVKMKEKGDIPEGYSVSREKKERFSLILESASTNQTSMYLCASSLRQNEKLFFGSGTQLSVL.

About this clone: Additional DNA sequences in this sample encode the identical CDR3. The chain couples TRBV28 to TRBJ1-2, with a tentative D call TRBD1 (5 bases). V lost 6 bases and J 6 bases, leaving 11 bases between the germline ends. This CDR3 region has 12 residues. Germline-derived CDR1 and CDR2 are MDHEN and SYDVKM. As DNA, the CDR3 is TGTGCCAGCAGACCGGGAGGGGATGGCTACACCTTC. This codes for CASRPGGDGYTF.

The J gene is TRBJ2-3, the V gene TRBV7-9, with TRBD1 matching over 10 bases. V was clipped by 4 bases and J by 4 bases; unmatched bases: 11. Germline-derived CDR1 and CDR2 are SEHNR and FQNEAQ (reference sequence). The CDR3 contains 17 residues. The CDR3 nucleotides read TGTGCCAGCAGCTCCAGTCGGACAGGGGGAAGAGCAGATACGCAGTATTTT. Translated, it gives CASSSSRTGGRADTQYF.

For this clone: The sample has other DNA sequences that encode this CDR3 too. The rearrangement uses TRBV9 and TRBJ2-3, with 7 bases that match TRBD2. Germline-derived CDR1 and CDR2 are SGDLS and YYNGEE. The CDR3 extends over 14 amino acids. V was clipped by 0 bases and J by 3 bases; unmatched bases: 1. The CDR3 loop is CASSVGGRTDTQYF. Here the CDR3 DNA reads TGTGCCAGCAGCGTAGGCGGGAGAACAGATACGCAGTATTTT. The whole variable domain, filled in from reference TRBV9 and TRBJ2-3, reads DSGVTQTPKHLITATGQRVTLRCSPRSGDLSVYWYQQSLDQGLQFLIQYYNGEERAKGNILERFSAQQFPDLHSELNLSSLELGDSALYFCASSVGGRTDTQYFGPGTRLTVL.

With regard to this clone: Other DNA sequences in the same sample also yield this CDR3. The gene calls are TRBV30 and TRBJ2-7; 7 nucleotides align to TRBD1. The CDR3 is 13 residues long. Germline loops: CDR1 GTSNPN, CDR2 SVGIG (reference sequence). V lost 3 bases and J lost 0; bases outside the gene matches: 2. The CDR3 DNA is TGTGCCTGGAGCCCAGGGGGCTCCTACGAGCAGTACTTC. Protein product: CAWSPGGSYEQYF. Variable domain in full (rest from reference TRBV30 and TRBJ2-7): SQTIHQWPATLVQPVGSPLSLECTVEGTSNPNLYWYRQAAGRGLQLLFYSVGIGQISSEVPQNLSASRPQDRQFILSSKKLLLSDSGFYLCAWSPGGSYEQYFGPGTRLTVT.